Below, 25 T cell receptor beta chains from the same sample are listed, as sequenced in a study of technical replicates of blood from several donors. TCRdb keeps only in-frame clones here, not all; method: immunoSEQ multiplex PCR. The repertoire has around 80,000 clones, around 94% of them found once; the top ten carry 0.25%. Sequencing was performed on T cells isolated from PBMCs. These receptors were taken from a human donor in good health.

This chain connects TRBV5-5 to TRBJ2-7; D may be TRBD2 (6 bases). Germline CDR1 reads SGHKS; CDR2 reads YYEKEE (reference sequence). This CDR3 is built from 15 residues. V lost 2 bases, J lost 3 bases, and 15 bases lay in between. CDR3 nucleotide sequence: TGTGCCAGCAGCTTTCGCGCGGGACCTTTCTACGAGCAGTACTTC. This gives the protein CASSFRAGPFYEQYF.

The chain combines TRBV4-1 with TRBJ1-1; 8 bases align to TRBD1. Germline-derived CDR1 and CDR2 are MGHRA and YSYEKL. This CDR3 is built from 19 residues. The ends lost 2 bases at V and 0 bases at J; junction bases unmatched: 14. The CDR3 bases are TGCGCCAGCAGCCAACAATTCGCCGGGACAGGCTCCATGAACACTGAAGCTTTCTTT. It translates to CASSQQFAGTGSMNTEAFF.

The V gene is TRBV6-5, the J gene TRBJ1-6, with D tentatively TRBD1 (5 bases). The V gene lost 6 bases and the J gene lost 6 bases, with 9 bases spanning the gap. CDR1 is MNHEY, CDR2 SVGAGI, per germline. There are 13 residues in the CDR3. The CDR3 sequence is CASRDRSNSPLHF. CDR3 in DNA: TGTGCCAGCAGAGACAGAAGTAATTCACCCCTCCACTTT.

The chain joins TRBV7-8 to TRBJ2-1; 8 bases are shared with TRBD2. Germline loops: CDR1 SGHVS, CDR2 FQNEAQ. J was trimmed by 13 bases and V by 6 bases; bases with no gene match: 8. The CDR3 runs to 12 residues. The CDR3 coding sequence is TGTGCCAGCAGTCGGGACCGGGAGGGCCAGTTCTTC. Its translation: CASSRDREGQFF.

The chain couples TRBV6-6 to TRBJ1-2; a possible D gene is TRBD1 (5 bases). From germline, CDR1 is MNHNY and CDR2 SVGAGI (reference sequence). The CDR3 spans 16 residues. V shed 2 bases and J shed 0 bases, with 13 bases lying between them. This chain's CDR3 is CASSYGWGGANYGYTF. The CDR3 nucleotides are TGTGCCAGCAGTTACGGTTGGGGGGGGGCTAACTATGGCTACACCTTC.

The chain uses TRBV7-9 and TRBJ1-2; perhaps TRBD1 as D (6 bases). This CDR3 spans 13 amino acids. Germline V gives CDR1 SEHNR, CDR2 FQNEAQ (reference sequence). The germline V and J ends were trimmed by 3 bases and 8 bases, with 13 bases remaining between them. The CDR3 DNA is TGTGCCAGCAGCTTGGCACAGGGTCCGGGCTACACCTTC. Encoded protein: CASSLAQGPGYTF.

V usage is TRBV6-5 and J usage is TRBJ2-7; D possibly corresponds to TRBD2 (5 bases). CDR3 length: 14 amino acids. Germline loops: CDR1 MNHEY, CDR2 SVGAGI. The germline V and J ends were trimmed by 8 bases and 6 bases, with 20 bases remaining between them. CDR3 nucleotide sequence: TGTGCCAGCTCCCACGAGGTCACCGGAGGCGAGCAGTACTTC. Amino acids: CASSHEVTGGEQYF.

V and J are TRBV5-6 and TRBJ1-6; D is ambiguous. The CDR3 extends over 15 amino acids. Germline-derived CDR1 and CDR2 are SGHDT and YYEEEE. V dropped 4 bases and J dropped 6 bases, with 14 bases sitting between them. DNA for the CDR3: TGTGCCAGCAGCCGGGAGGCTACTGGTAATTCACCCCTCCACTTT. Its protein product is CASSREATGNSPLHF.

The chain employs TRBV28 and TRBJ1-3; 7 nucleotides line up with TRBD1. The CDR3 spans 16 residues. CDR1 is MDHEN, CDR2 SYDVKM, per germline. Trimming at V came to 6 bases and at J to 3 bases, leaving 11 bases not matched to a gene. The CDR3 spells CASSPLQGISGNTIYF. CDR3 sequence (DNA): TGTGCCAGCAGCCCGCTACAGGGGATCAGTGGAAACACCATATATTTT.

The chain has TRBV28 and TRBJ1-1; D possibly corresponds to TRBD1 (5 bases). Per the germline V gene, CDR1 is MDHEN and CDR2 is SYDVKM. Trimming shortened V by 1 base and J by 6 bases, and 15 bases separated the two germline ends. CDR3 length: 15 residues. The CDR3 DNA is TGTGCCAGCAGTTTATTGGCAGGGTTGGTTCCTGAAGCTTTCTTT. This gives the protein CASSLLAGLVPEAFF.

J is TRBJ1-5 and V is TRBV6-5; D ambiguous. The germline CDR1 and CDR2 sequences are MNHEY and SVGAGI. The CDR3 loop spans 14 amino acids. V shed 8 bases and J shed 0 bases, with 11 bases lying between them. CDR3 residues: CASAPGYSNQPQHF. CDR3 coding DNA: TGTGCCAGCGCTCCGGGTTATAGCAATCAGCCCCAGCATTTT.

CDR3 protein: CASSSTYEQYF. The CDR3 DNA sequence: TGTGCCAGCTCATCAACCTACGAGCAGTACTTC. The J gene is TRBJ2-7, the V gene TRBV18; D call uncertain. This CDR3 spans 11 amino acids. Trimming left V 5 bases short and J 2 bases short, with 4 bases between. In germline, CDR1 is KGHSH, CDR2 LQKENI.

The V gene is TRBV27, the J gene TRBJ1-6, with D possibly being TRBD1 (5 bases). V was pared by 8 bases and J by 7 bases, with 18 bases between. CDR1 and CDR2 (germline): MNHEY, SMNVEV (reference sequence). The CDR3 is 15 residues long. The CDR3 nucleotides are TGTGCCAGCGGTTCTAGGGGAAATGGGAATTCACCCCTCCACTTT. Protein product: CASGSRGNGNSPLHF.

This chain joins TRBV7-9 and TRBJ2-5; no clear D. Trimming removed 7 bases from V and 2 bases from J, with 8 bases in between. The CDR3 contains 12 residues. Germline V gene lookup returns CDR1 SEHNR and CDR2 FQNEAQ (reference sequence). The CDR3 is CASTARQETQYF. In DNA form, the CDR3 reads TGTGCCAGCACGGCTAGACAAGAGACCCAGTACTTC.

CDR3 protein: CASSLGDQPQHF. In nucleotides, the CDR3 is TGTGCCAGCAGCTTAGGAGATCAGCCCCAGCATTTT. The chain joins TRBV7-2 to TRBJ1-5; unclear D gene. CDR3 length: 12 amino acids. Per the germline V gene, CDR1 is SGHTA and CDR2 is FQGNSA. V lost 1 base and J 5 bases, leaving 3 bases between the germline ends.

The CDR3, as DNA: TGCGCCAGCAGCCAAGATGTTCCAGCGGGAGTCAGCGAGCAGTACTTC. Its protein is CASSQDVPAGVSEQYF. This chain links TRBV4-1 with TRBJ2-7; TRBD2 matches at 8 bases. This CDR3 contains 16 residues. Losses at the gene ends were 0 bases for V and 6 bases for J; bases not matched to a gene: 10. CDR1 and CDR2 (germline): MGHRA, YSYEKL.

This clone was detected only a few times. V gene TRBV6-4 combines with J gene TRBJ2-3, with D perhaps TRBD2 (5 bases). In germline, CDR1 is MRHNA, CDR2 SNTAGT. The CDR3 extends over 15 amino acids. V dropped 3 bases and J dropped 2 bases, with 12 bases sitting between them. CDR3 bases: TGTGCCAGCAGTGAAGGCCGGGGAGACACAGATACGCAGTATTTT. It codes for CASSEGRGDTDTQYF.

The chain carries TRBV11-2 and TRBJ2-7, with TRBD2 matching 11 bases. Germline-derived CDR1 and CDR2 are SGHAT and FQNNGV. V shed 7 bases, J shed 6 bases, and the junction held 8 bases outside the gene matches. The CDR3 totals 14 residues. The CDR3 DNA is TGTGCCAGCACTATGGGGCTAGCGGGAGGCGAGCAGTACTTC. Translated: CASTMGLAGGEQYF. The variable domain in full, completed from reference TRBV11-2 and TRBJ2-7, reads EAGVAQSPRYKIIEKRQSVAFWCNPISGHATLYWYQQILGQGPKLLIQFQNNGVVDDSQLPKDRFSAERLKGVDSTLKIQPAKLEDSAVYLCASTMGLAGGEQYFGPGTRLTVT.

The chain employs TRBV10-3 and TRBJ1-5, with D perhaps TRBD1 (5 bases). Germline CDR1 ENHRY, CDR2 SYGVKD. The CDR3 extends over 12 amino acids. The germline V and J ends were trimmed by 6 bases and 6 bases, with 9 bases remaining between them. CDR3 loop: CAISAQGQPQHF. CDR3 DNA: TGTGCCATCAGCGCCCAGGGTCAGCCCCAGCATTTT.

The chain employs TRBV5-1 and TRBJ1-4, with D unresolved. Germline V gene lookup returns CDR1 SGHRS and CDR2 YFSETQ. The CDR3 consists of 16 residues. The V and J ends lost 2 bases and 1 base respectively, with 12 bases between them. This CDR3 reads CASSFGWVGTNEKLFF. The CDR3 bases are TGCGCCAGCAGCTTCGGGTGGGTTGGAACTAATGAAAAACTGTTTTTT.

There are a few counts of this clone. The gene calls are TRBV14 and TRBJ2-2, with 10 bases lining up with TRBD2. The CDR3 covers 16 residues. The germline gives CDR1 SGHDN, CDR2 FVKESK. V was pared by 7 bases and J by 3 bases, with 8 bases of the junction left unmatched. Here the CDR3 reads CASTERLAGDTGELFF. In DNA, the CDR3 is TGTGCCAGCACCGAAAGGCTAGCGGGAGACACCGGGGAGCTGTTTTTT.

V is TRBV2 and J is TRBJ2-7; 8 bases fit TRBD1. Germline loops: CDR1 SNHLY, CDR2 FYNNEI. CDR3 length equals 15 residues. V was pared by 7 bases and J by 1 base, with 9 bases of the junction left unmatched. The CDR3 DNA follows: TGTGCCAGCAATCGGGATCAGGGGGCATCCTACGAGCAGTACTTC. Residues: CASNRDQGASYEQYF.

This chain links TRBV5-1 with TRBJ1-1, with TRBD1 matching over 7 bases. V was clipped by 1 base and J by 5 bases; unmatched bases: 14. Germline CDR1 SGHRS, CDR2 YFSETQ. This CDR3 has 17 residues. CDR3 residues: CASSLRGGGRIGTEAFF. CDR3 sequence (DNA): TGCGCCAGCAGCTTGAGAGGGGGCGGTAGGATTGGGACTGAAGCTTTCTTT.

The J gene is TRBJ1-3, the V gene TRBV6-5, with D perhaps matching TRBD1 (6 bases). CDR1 is MNHEY and CDR2 is SVGAGI in the germline V gene. CDR3 length: 14 amino acids. Trimming shortened V by 4 bases and J by 4 bases, and 11 bases separated the two germline ends. DNA for the CDR3: TGTGCCAGCAGTTTAACAGGGATCGGAAACACCATATATTTT. Its protein product is CASSLTGIGNTIYF.

The chain uses TRBV4-1 and TRBJ2-7, with TRBD2 as a possible D gene (6 bases). With 0 bases removed from V and 3 bases from J, the gap between germline ends came to 15 bases. Germline lookup yields CDR1 MGHRA and CDR2 YSYEKL. The CDR3 covers 16 residues. DNA for the CDR3: TGCGCCAGCAGCCAAGAGGGACGGGAGTTGGGCTACGAGCAGTACTTC. It codes for CASSQEGRELGYEQYF.